The 9 T cell receptor beta chains below come from one sample, sequenced in a study of blood T cell repertoires in COVID-19. Profiled with immunoSEQ multiplex PCR; TCRdb holds only in-frame clones, not every one. Of 330,000 or so clones in the sample, 70% to 90% were seen once. Material for sequencing was PBMCs or T cells enriched from blood (not recorded which). These receptors came from a man in his forties in a cohort exposed to, infected with or recovered from COVID-19 (not recorded which).

V usage is TRBV9 and J usage is TRBJ2-3; 15 positions match TRBD2. Trimming removed 3 bases from V and 2 bases from J; junction bases left unmatched: 4. The CDR3 extends over 17 amino acids. Germline V CDR1 and CDR2: SGDLS, YYNGEE. The CDR3 reads CASSEGTSGRYTDTQYF. In DNA, the CDR3 is TGTGCCAGCAGCGAAGGGACTAGCGGGAGGTACACAGATACGCAGTATTTT.

The CDR3 loop reads CASSSTGGVAGYTF. In DNA, the CDR3 is TGCGCCAGCAGCTCAACAGGGGGGGTCGCCGGCTACACCTTC. The chain is built from TRBV5-1 and TRBJ1-2; 8 nucleotides match TRBD1. The CDR3 spans 14 residues. The V and J ends lost 3 bases and 8 bases, in that order; junction bases with no gene match: 9. The germline V gene encodes CDR1 SGHRS and CDR2 YFSETQ.

This chain joins TRBV7-2 and TRBJ1-2; 9 nucleotides line up with TRBD1. The germline V gene encodes CDR1 SGHTA and CDR2 FQGNSA. This CDR3 region has 14 residues. The V and J ends lost 1 base and 4 bases, in that order; junction bases with no gene match: 1. Here the CDR3 reads CASSLDRGPYGYTF. CDR3 DNA: TGTGCCAGCAGCTTAGACAGGGGGCCCTATGGCTACACCTTC.

This chain joins TRBV7-9 and TRBJ1-4; D might be TRBD1 (6 bases). The CDR3 is 15 amino acids. Germline values: CDR1 SEHNR, CDR2 FQNEAQ (reference sequence). V lost 4 bases and J 4 bases, leaving 13 bases between the germline ends. For the CDR3, the DNA is TGTGCCAGCAGCTCCGGACAGTTCCGTAATGAAAAACTGTTTTTT. It specifies CASSSGQFRNEKLFF.

The J gene is TRBJ2-3, the V gene TRBV28; a weak D match, TRBD1 (7 bases). The CDR3 contains 14 residues. The germline V gene encodes CDR1 MDHEN and CDR2 SYDVKM. Trimming removed 3 bases at V and 4 bases at J, with 11 bases between. CDR3 bases: TGTGCCAGCAGTTTGGAGGGGGCGGCAGATACGCAGTATTTT. Amino acid sequence: CASSLEGAADTQYF.

The V call is TRBV27, the J call TRBJ2-7; 8 bases are shared with TRBD2. V was pared by 5 bases and J by 3 bases, with 9 bases of the junction left unmatched. The CDR3 sequence is 15 residues long. Germline CDR1 MNHEY, CDR2 SMNVEV (reference sequence). Here the CDR3 reads CASSITIGTSYEQYF. The CDR3 coding sequence is TGTGCCAGCAGTATCACAATCGGGACTAGCTACGAGCAGTACTTC.

The chain recombines TRBV6-1 with TRBJ1-1; D is unresolved. Germline values: CDR1 MNHNS, CDR2 SASEGT. With 0 bases removed from V and 4 bases from J, the gap between germline ends came to 9 bases. The CDR3 runs to 14 residues. CDR3 sequence reads: CASSEARGTTEAFF. DNA of the CDR3: TGTGCCAGCAGTGAAGCCCGGGGTACCACTGAAGCTTTCTTT.

The rearrangement joins TRBV28 to TRBJ1-2; unclear D gene. CDR3 length equals 11 residues. The V end was cut by 7 bases, the J end by 4 bases, with 7 bases between. Germline values: CDR1 MDHEN, CDR2 SYDVKM. CDR3 sequence reads: CASTATYGYTF. For the CDR3, the DNA is TGTGCCAGCACCGCTACCTATGGCTACACCTTC.

Concerning this clone itself: Other DNA sequences in this specimen translate into the identical CDR3. The chain combines TRBV28 with TRBJ2-4, with 10 bases fitting TRBD1. The CDR3 runs to 17 residues. With V trimmed by 6 bases and J by 0 bases, 8 bases remained unmatched. CDR1 is MDHEN and CDR2 is SYDVKM in the germline V gene. The DNA for the CDR3 is TGTGCCAGCAGCTCCGGGACAGGGGATCTAGCCAAAAACATTCAGTACTTC. Its protein is CASSSGTGDLAKNIQYF.